Listed here are 4 T cell receptor beta chains from one sample, sequenced in a study of Ad26.COV2.S vaccination and SARS-CoV-2 variants. As to treatment: some 20 received Ad26.COV2.S at low or high dose, single or two shots; roughly five received placebo; per-sample allocation not given. Sampling was done on day 63 after the first vaccine or placebo injection. Libraries were prepared by immunoSEQ multiplex PCR; TCRdb keeps only in-frame clonotypes and omits some of them. The sample carries over 350,000 clones, approximately 86% recorded once. The sequenced sample was peripheral blood, obtained in a trial of Ad26.COV2.S vaccine versus placebo. The receptors were gathered from a person between 18 and 60 years old who received the Ad26.COV2.S COVID-19 vaccine or a placebo.

V gene TRBV10-3 combines with J gene TRBJ1-1; 8 nucleotides align to TRBD1. Trimming at V came to 6 bases and at J to 1 base, leaving 1 base not matched to a gene. CDR1 ENHRY and CDR2 SYGVKD come from the germline V gene. The CDR3 consists of 13 residues. DNA of the CDR3: TGTGCCATCAGGGACAGGGAGAACACTGAAGCTTTCTTT. Translated, it gives CAIRDRENTEAFF.

This rearrangement joins TRBV14 to TRBJ2-1; possibly TRBD1 for D (7 bases). With 2 bases removed from V and 7 bases from J, the gap between germline ends came to 15 bases. The CDR3 loop spans 15 amino acids. The germline CDR1 and CDR2 sequences are SGHDN and FVKESK. CDR3 protein: CASSQPRTGGNEQFF. CDR3 nucleotide sequence: TGTGCCAGCAGCCAACCGAGGACAGGAGGGAATGAGCAGTTCTTC.

This chain links TRBV30 with TRBJ1-2; D gene ambiguous. This CDR3 comprises 12 residues. V shed 4 bases and J shed 7 bases, with 13 bases lying between them. Germline V lookup: CDR1 GTSNPN, CDR2 SVGIG (reference sequence). DNA of the CDR3: TGTGCCTGGAACCCGAAAATGTCTGGCTACACCTTC. Its protein is CAWNPKMSGYTF.

The chain is built from TRBV7-6 and TRBJ2-1, with 8 bases matching TRBD2. This CDR3 spans 20 amino acids. The V segment lost 1 base and the J segment 0 bases; nucleotides outside the gene matches: 14. Germline V CDR1 and CDR2: SGHVS, FNYEAQ. The CDR3 sequence: CASSLDAGGLGDPSYNEQFF. CDR3 coding DNA: TGTGCCAGCAGCTTAGACGCGGGGGGCCTAGGGGACCCCTCCTACAATGAGCAGTTCTTC.